This TCR beta chain came from a study of cytomegalovirus exposure and HLA in healthy donors (dated by TCRdb to about 2017). About the study as a whole: An earlier analysis of approximately 590 of the donors reported 250 to 300 Gb of sequence data and some 100 million unique TCR beta sequences from about 180 million T cells. Typing coverage differed by locus: A, B, C, DRB1 and DQB1 were typed in about 629-640 donors, DQA1 in approximately 520, DPA1 in around 580, and DPB1 in just under 490. Roughly 5 DR-DQ haplotypes were handled as single units for association and clustering, since linkage in the cohort was strong. On average, about 200,000 unique TCR beta nucleotide sequences were sequenced per donor among fewer than 500 genotyped donors of the cohort, with 15% to 20% of those sequences being non-productive. Using immunosequencing, the study profiled T cell repertoires from 500 to 800 subjects and related those repertoires to cytomegalovirus serostatus. The study aimed to test whether cataloging public T cell receptors could reveal signatures of past pathogen exposure. In a later analysis, previously published TCR beta repertoires from 500 to 750 donors were re-analyzed and high-resolution HLA genotyping was added so that TCR occurrence patterns could be studied. In the later analysis, no new phenotypic data were used to find candidate immune exposures; instead, reliance was placed on TCR beta sequences and their occurrence across donors. All discovery cohort repertoires had been generated on a single sequencing platform. To predict cytomegalovirus infection status, the study combined high-throughput TCR immunosequencing, statistical association of individual TCRs with disease status, and machine learning. About 300 gigabases of sequencing data and roughly 90 million unique TCR sequences were included in an early release covering 550 to 650 HLA-typed donors. Of the 398 genotyped donors, over 80% were placed in the genetic ancestry cluster associated with self-reported Caucasian donors. A later genetic analysis used genome-wide SNP genotypes for about 65% of the 666 donors, treating that subset as a discovery cohort. In an earlier analysis of roughly 580 of the donors, high-throughput TCR beta sequencing was used to judge whether each TCR beta V gene segment behaved as functional or pseudogenic. Both class I and class II loci were covered by HLA typing, at four-digit resolution. Alongside the repertoire data, information on donor age, sex, ethnicity and CMV serostatus was compiled. Besides the first cohort of around 700 subjects, a separate validation cohort made up of 120 or so different subjects was used.

The cohort comprised some 700 healthy bone marrow donors. At the time of sampling, all cohort members were nominally healthy, though unrecorded immune exposures were likely present. The donor tested CMV seronegative and was one of the 352 seronegative cohort members. Each donor provided a peripheral blood sample, and peripheral blood mononuclear cells were used for TCR beta sequencing. The Qiagen DNeasy Blood Extraction Kit was used to extract genomic DNA from the blood cell samples. General findings and caveats noted by the study authors: In a later analysis, several top co-occurrence clusters were reported to appear linked to parvovirus B19, influenza, CMV and Epstein-Barr virus. Because HLA typing was unavailable for some donors at each locus, only the typed subset was used in association tests. A further reported finding was that TCR beta sequences accurately predicted the HLA-A and HLA-B alleles for most subjects in the first cohort. For the cohort, immune exposure information was limited to CMV serostatus. A later analysis found that most CMV-associated TCR beta chains appeared HLA-restricted, with HLA associations seemingly driven largely by CMV exposure. In a later analysis, around 15,000 TCR beta sequences were associated with specific HLA alleles at a false discovery rate of 0.05. Most TCR sequences were seen in very few donors, while some public TCRs were found in many individuals. The sequencing pipeline was judged likely to have produced a cluster of highly shared sequence variants as a technical artifact. According to a later analysis, TCR association rates differed among HLA loci, with DRB1 alleles showing the most associated TCRs and HLA-C alleles showing the fewest. A later genetic analysis reported fewer N-insertions in productive TCRs among donors in an Asian-associated ancestry cluster than the roughly 700-donor mean. The authors suggested that the approach could potentially be extended to other disease states and immunological phenotypes. The presence/absence analyses assumed that sequencing depth was roughly uniform across donors, and that assumption may not be true. In a later analysis, HLA-associated TCR beta chains were found to be more clonally expanded and to have lower generation probabilities than equally common non-associated chains. An earlier analysis of 450 to 750 of the donors showed that most TCR beta V segments appeared in productive rearrangements either about 90% or about 30% of the time, which broadly matched IMGT annotations. When HLA alleles, especially DR and DQ, strongly co-occurred, TCR associations were difficult to assign to individual alleles. Correlated functional status among segregating V segments might reflect linkage disequilibrium, but an unknown experimental factor could not be ruled out. The classifier was reported to diagnose cytomegalovirus status with high specificity and sensitivity in both the original and validation cohorts. A few of the identified cytomegalovirus-associated TCR beta chains were confirmed in vitro to be specific for cytomegalovirus antigens. Because counts were too low, around 18 rarely observed V segments, including chromosome 9 orphons, were left out of the earlier analysis of 500 to 750 of the donors. Only TCR beta chains were sequenced in this cohort, and the absence of alpha or paired-chain data limited detectable features. An association between a missense DCLRE1C variant and V-gene and J-gene trimming of TCR beta chains was found in a later genetic analysis and replicated in an independent cohort. The study listed approximately 160 TCR beta chains as associated with cytomegalovirus.

Library preparation was by the immunoSEQ multiplex PCR assay. The multiplex PCR relied on a mix of 60 forward primers for TCR Vbeta segments and 13 reverse primers for TCR Jbeta segments. A multiplex PCR assay on genomic DNA amplified the CDR3 region of rearranged TCR beta genes. Amplified TCR beta libraries were sequenced as 87-base-pair reads on the Illumina HiSeq System. Under the source paper's analysis protocol: In a later analysis, roughly 80 million unique TCR beta chains were counted across the roughly 610 repertoires, and roughly 11 million of these chains were shared by at least two donors. Raw reads were error-corrected and collapsed into unique sequences by a nearest-neighbor algorithm in which closely related sequences were merged to remove PCR and sequencing errors. CDR3 sequences were aligned to IMGT reference sequences to assign V, D and J gene segments. Each retained sequence needed at least a six-nucleotide match to both a V gene segment and a J gene segment. A rearrangement was called productive if the CDR3 had no stop codons and remained in frame with V and J, and every other rearrangement was called non-productive. CDR3 was defined according to IMGT convention as the region running from the second conserved V-encoded cysteine to the conserved J-encoded phenylalanine. The earlier analysis of about 610 of the donors excluded sequences that lacked an unambiguous match to a single V gene segment. An earlier analysis of a few hundred of the donors called V segments functional above 56.7% productive rearrangements and segregating when the between-donor standard deviation exceeded 5%. To diagnose cytomegalovirus status from the catalog of TCR beta chain sequences, a statistical classification framework was built. A later analysis assigned V and J genes by comparing TCR nucleotide sequences with IMGT/GENE-DB human TR gene sequences. The TCRdist pipeline was used in a later analysis to assign CDR3 sequences and most-parsimonious VDJ recombination scenarios. In a later analysis, each TCR beta chain was defined by its CDR3 amino acid sequence together with its V-gene family, and reads lacking a unique V-gene family were excluded. A later analysis removed 500 to 650 highly shared, low-generation-probability nucleotide sequences to deal with suspected cross-contamination and a sequencing artifact. In a later analysis, a clonal expansion index was calculated for each public chain from normalized within-repertoire ranks of inferred template counts. Generation probabilities in a later analysis came from a VDJ recombination model fitted to out-of-frame rearrangements, and those results were checked against IGoR. In a later analysis, TCR-TCR, TCR-HLA and TCR-CMV co-occurrence was scored with hypergeometric tests, and a repertoire-size bias correction was applied to TCR pairs. In a later analysis, false discovery rates were estimated by permuting HLA or CMV assignments 20 times. In a later analysis, co-occurring TCRs were grouped using DBSCAN, and TCRdist sequence similarity was added for clustering within HLA-allele-positive subsets. Repertoires with fewer than 30,000 or more than 120,000 public chains were left out of co-occurrence clustering, as were five repertoires with anomalous nucleotide sharing. TCRdb re-hosts the immuneACCESS table, in-frame sequences only. Its copies lack some clones; in the studies checked, an unresolved V gene accounts for under half of them, and the cause for the rest is not known. V and J calls and clone size are those listed in that table; D and trimming were worked out from the DNA. Here the sample has about 150,000 clones; roughly 85% occur a single time. More than 3% of the sample goes to the ten largest clones.

Points on this clone: Its antigen has not been determined. One base away there is no much larger clone; base qualities are not given.

This sequence originates from a male donor in good health and CMV-seronegative. The sample taken for sequencing was PBMCs.

The CDR3: CASSLARTTEPYGYTF. The sequence in DNA is TGTGCCAGCAGTTTAGCTCGTACGACAGAACCATATGGCTACACCTTC. Recombination joined TRBV27 with TRBJ1-2, with a tentative D gene TRBD1 over 5 matching bases. V is cut by 2 bases and J by 5 bases, and the space between the germline ends is 18 bases. The germline V gene (reference sequence) yields MNHEY for CDR1 and SMNVEV for CDR2. The CDR3 covers 16 residues, taking in both the cysteine and the phenylalanine. Only the CDR3 region is kept as DNA, spanning 48 bases read in frame from base 1.